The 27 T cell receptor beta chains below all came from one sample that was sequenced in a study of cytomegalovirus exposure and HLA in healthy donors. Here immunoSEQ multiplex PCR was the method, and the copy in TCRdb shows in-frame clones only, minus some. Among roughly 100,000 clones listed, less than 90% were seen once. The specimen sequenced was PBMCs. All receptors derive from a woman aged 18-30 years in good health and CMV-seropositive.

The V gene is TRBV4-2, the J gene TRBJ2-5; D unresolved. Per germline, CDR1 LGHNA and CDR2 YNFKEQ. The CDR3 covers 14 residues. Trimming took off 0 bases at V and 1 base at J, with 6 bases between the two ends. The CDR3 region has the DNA TGTGCCAGCAGCCAAGACGAGCGCCAAGAGACCCAGTACTTC. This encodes CASSQDERQETQYF.

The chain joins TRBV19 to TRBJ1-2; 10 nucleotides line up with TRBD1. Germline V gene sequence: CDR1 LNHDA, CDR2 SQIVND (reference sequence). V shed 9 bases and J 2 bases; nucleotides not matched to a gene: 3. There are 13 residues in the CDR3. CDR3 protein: CASQTGGNYGYTF. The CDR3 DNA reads TGTGCCAGCCAGACAGGGGGCAACTATGGCTACACCTTC.

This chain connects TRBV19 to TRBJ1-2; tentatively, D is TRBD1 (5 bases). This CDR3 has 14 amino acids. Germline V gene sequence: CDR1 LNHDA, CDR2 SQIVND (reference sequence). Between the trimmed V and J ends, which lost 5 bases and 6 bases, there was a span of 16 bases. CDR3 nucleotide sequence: TGTGCCAGTAGTCCCCGGACACCGAGCGATGGCTACACCTTC. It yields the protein CASSPRTPSDGYTF.

The CDR3 DNA is TGTGCCAGCAGTCAAACAGGTTACCACGAGCAGTACTTC. Protein product: CASSQTGYHEQYF. V gene TRBV6-5 combines with J gene TRBJ2-7, with TRBD1 as a possible D gene (5 bases). The germline gives CDR1 MNHEY, CDR2 SVGAGI. This CDR3 is built from 13 residues. V lost 5 bases and J lost 5, with 13 bases in between.

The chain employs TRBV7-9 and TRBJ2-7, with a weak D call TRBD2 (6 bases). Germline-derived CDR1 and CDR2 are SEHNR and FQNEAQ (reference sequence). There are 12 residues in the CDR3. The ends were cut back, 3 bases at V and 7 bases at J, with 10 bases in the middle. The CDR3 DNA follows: TGTGCCAGCAGCTTTGAGGGACTGGAGCAGTACTTC. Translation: CASSFEGLEQYF.

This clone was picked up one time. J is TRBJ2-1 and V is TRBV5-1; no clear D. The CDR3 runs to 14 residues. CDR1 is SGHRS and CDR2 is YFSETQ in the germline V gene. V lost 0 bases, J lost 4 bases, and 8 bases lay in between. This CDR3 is CASSLDTFYNEQFF. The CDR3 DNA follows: TGCGCCAGCAGCTTGGATACATTTTACAATGAGCAGTTCTTC.

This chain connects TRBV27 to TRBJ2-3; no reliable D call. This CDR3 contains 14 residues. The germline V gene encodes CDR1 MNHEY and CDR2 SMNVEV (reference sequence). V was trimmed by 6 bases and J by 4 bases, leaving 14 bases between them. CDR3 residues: CASSLSNFADTQYF. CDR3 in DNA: TGTGCCAGCAGCCTATCGAATTTTGCAGATACGCAGTATTTT.

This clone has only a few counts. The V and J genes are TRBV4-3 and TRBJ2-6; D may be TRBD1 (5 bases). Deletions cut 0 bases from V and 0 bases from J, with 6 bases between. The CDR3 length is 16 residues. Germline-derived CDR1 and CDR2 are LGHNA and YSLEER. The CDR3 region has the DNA TGCGCCAGCAGCCAAGAGGGGCACTCTGGGGCCAACGTCCTGACTTTC. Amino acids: CASSQEGHSGANVLTF.

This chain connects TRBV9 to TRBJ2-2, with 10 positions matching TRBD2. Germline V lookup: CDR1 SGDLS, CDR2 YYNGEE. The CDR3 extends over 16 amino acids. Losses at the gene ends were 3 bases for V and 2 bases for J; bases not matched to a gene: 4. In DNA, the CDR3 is TGTGCCAGCAGCGACGAGCGGGGGGGCAACACCGGGGAGCTGTTTTTT. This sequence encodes CASSDERGGNTGELFF.

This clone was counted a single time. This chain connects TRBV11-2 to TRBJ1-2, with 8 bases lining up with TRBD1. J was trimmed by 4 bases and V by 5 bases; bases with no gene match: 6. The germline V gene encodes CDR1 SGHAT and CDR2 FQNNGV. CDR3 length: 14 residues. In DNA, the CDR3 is TGTGCCAGCAGCACCAGGGGGCGCACCTATGGCTACACCTTC. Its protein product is CASSTRGRTYGYTF.

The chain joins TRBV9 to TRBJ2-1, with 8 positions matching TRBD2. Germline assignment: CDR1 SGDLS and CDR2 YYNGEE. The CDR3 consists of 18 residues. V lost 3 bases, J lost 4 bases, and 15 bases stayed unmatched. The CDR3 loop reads CASSAGPGSVAGYNEQFF. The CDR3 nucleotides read TGTGCCAGCAGCGCGGGACCGGGGTCGGTAGCGGGGTACAATGAGCAGTTCTTC.

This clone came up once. CDR3 region: CASSLSEGGYEKLFF. The CDR3 DNA sequence: TGTGCCAGCAGCTTGTCGGAGGGAGGATATGAAAAACTGTTTTTT. The V gene is TRBV7-8, the J gene TRBJ1-4; no definite D call. CDR1 is SGHVS, CDR2 FQNEAQ, per germline. V lost 3 bases, J lost 6 bases, and 14 bases lay in between. The CDR3 is 15 residues long.

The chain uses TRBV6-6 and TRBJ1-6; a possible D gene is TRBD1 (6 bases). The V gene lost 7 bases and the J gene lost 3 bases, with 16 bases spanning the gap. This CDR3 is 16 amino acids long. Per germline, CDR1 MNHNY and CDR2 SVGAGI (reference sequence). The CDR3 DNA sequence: TGTGCCAGCACCCCCACTCGGGACAACTATAATTCACCCCTCCACTTT. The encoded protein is CASTPTRDNYNSPLHF.

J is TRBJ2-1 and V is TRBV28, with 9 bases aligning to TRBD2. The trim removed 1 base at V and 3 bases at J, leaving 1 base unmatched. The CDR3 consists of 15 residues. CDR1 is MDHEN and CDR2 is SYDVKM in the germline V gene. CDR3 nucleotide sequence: TGTGCCAGCAGTTTATTACTAGCGGGCTACAATGAGCAGTTCTTC. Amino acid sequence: CASSLLLAGYNEQFF.

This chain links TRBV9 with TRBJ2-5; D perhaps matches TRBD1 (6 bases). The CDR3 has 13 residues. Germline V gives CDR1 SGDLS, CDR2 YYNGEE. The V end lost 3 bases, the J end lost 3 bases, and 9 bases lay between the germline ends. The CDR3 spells CASSGYREETQYF. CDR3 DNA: TGTGCCAGCAGCGGATACAGGGAAGAGACCCAGTACTTC.

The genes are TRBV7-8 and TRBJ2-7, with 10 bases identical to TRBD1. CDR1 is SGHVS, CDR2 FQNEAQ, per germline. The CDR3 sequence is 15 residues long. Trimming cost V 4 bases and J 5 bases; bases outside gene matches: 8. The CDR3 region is CASSSRDRGRNEQYV. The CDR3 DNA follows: TGTGCCAGCAGCTCCCGGGACAGGGGAAGGAACGAGCAGTACGTC.

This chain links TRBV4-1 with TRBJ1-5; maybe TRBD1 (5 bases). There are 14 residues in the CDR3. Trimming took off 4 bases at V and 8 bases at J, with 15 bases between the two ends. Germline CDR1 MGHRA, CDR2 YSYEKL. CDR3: CASSRTPGGEPQHF. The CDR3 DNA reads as TGCGCCAGCAGCCGGACACCGGGGGGTGAGCCCCAGCATTTT.

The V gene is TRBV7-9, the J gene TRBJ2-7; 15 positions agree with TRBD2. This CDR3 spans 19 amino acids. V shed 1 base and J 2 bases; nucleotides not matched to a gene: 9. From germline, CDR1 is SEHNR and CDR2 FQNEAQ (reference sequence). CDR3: CASSLGTSGGAQRTYEQYF. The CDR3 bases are TGTGCCAGCAGCTTAGGGACTAGCGGGGGGGCGCAGAGAACCTACGAGCAGTACTTC. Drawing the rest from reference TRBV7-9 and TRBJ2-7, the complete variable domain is DTGVSQNPRHKITKRGQNVTFRCDPISEHNRLYWYRQTLGQGPEFLTYFQNEAQLEKSRLLSDRFSAERPKGSFSTLEIQRTEQGDSAMYLCASSLGTSGGAQRTYEQYFGPGTRLTVT.

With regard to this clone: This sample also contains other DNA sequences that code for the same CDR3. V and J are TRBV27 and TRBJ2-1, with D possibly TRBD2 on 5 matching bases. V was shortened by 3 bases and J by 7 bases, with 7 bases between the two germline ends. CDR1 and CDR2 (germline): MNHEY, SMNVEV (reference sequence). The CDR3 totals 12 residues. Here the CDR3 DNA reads TGTGCCAGCAGTTTTGGCGGGAATGAGCAGTTCTTC. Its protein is CASSFGGNEQFF.

CDR3 amino acids: CASSLGLAGTGELFF. The CDR3 DNA is TGTGCCAGCAGCTTGGGACTAGCGGGGACCGGGGAGCTGTTTTTT. V and J are TRBV5-6 and TRBJ2-2; 11 bases map to TRBD2. Trimming cost V 0 bases and J 5 bases; bases outside gene matches: 0. The CDR3 spans 15 residues. Germline V gene sequence: CDR1 SGHDT, CDR2 YYEEEE.

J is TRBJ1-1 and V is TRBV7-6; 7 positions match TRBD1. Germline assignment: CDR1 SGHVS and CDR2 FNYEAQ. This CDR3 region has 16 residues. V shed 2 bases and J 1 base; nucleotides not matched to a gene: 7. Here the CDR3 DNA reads TGTGCCAGCAGCTTATGGCAGGGGGAGACGAACACTGAAGCTTTCTTT. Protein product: CASSLWQGETNTEAFF.

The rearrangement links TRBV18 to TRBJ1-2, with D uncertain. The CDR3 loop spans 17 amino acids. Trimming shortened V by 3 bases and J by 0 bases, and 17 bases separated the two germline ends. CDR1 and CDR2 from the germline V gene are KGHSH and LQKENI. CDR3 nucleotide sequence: TGTGCCAGCTCACCGACGTATGAGGTTTCTTCTAACTATGGCTACACCTTC. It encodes CASSPTYEVSSNYGYTF.

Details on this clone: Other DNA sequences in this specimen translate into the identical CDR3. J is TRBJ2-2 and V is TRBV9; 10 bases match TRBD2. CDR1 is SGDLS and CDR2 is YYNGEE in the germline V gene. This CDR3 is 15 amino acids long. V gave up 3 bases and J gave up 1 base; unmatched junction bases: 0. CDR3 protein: CASSASGGNTGELFF. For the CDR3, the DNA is TGTGCCAGCAGCGCTAGCGGGGGGAACACCGGGGAGCTGTTTTTT.

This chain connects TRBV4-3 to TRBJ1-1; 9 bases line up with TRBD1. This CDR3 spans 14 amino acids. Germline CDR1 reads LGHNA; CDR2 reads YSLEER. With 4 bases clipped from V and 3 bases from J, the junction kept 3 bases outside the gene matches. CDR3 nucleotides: TGCGCCAGCAGCCCCCGGGACAGGGACACTGAAGCTTTCTTT. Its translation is CASSPRDRDTEAFF.

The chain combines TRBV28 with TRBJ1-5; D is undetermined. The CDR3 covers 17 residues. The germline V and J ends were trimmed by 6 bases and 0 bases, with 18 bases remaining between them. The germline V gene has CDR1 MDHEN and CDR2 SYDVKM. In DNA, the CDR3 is TGTGCCAGCAGCCTGGTTCCCCTAAGTTATAGCAATCAGCCCCAGCATTTT. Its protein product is CASSLVPLSYSNQPQHF.

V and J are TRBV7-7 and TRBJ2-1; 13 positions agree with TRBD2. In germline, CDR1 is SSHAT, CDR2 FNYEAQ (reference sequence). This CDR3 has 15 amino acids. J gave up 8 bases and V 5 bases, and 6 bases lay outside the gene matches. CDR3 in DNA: TGTGCCAGCAGCGTAACTAGCGGGGGGGCTCATGAGCAGTTCTTC. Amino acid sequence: CASSVTSGGAHEQFF. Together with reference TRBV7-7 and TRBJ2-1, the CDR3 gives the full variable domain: GAGVSQSPRYKVTKRGQDVTLRCDPISSHATLYWYQQALGQGPEFLTYFNYEAQPDKSGLPSDRFSAERPEGSISTLTIQRTEQRDSAMYRCASSVTSGGAHEQFFGPGTRLTVL.

The CDR3 protein is CASSLAPQETQYF. Written as DNA, the CDR3 is TGCGCCAGCAGCTTGGCCCCTCAAGAGACCCAGTACTTC. This chain uses TRBV5-1 with TRBJ2-5, with D uncertain. This CDR3 comprises 13 residues. From germline, CDR1 is SGHRS and CDR2 YFSETQ. V lost 0 bases to trimming and J lost 2 bases, with 5 bases between them.